What follows are 18 T cell receptor beta chains derived from one specimen sequenced in a study of human T cells and chemical hapten exposure. The time point: pre-sensitization, week 0. Treatment specified: therapeutic diphenylcyclopropenone sensitization with weekly scalp DPC. MiXCR was run by TCRdb on the RACE reads, yielding one entry per CDR3 protein. The sample comprises under 300,000 distinct CDR3 sequences, 7.5% to 9% of which are singletons, and roughly 2.5% rests with the top ten. Sequenced here: whole blood, sampled in connection with sensitization to the hapten diphenylcyclopropenone (DPC). The origin of the receptors is a middle-aged woman with alopecia areata. Some clones in this sample may be carry-over from other donors' samples.

In its sample, this clonotype was seen many times. The V gene is TRBV6-5, the J gene TRBJ2-5; TRBD1 aligns across 9 bases. In germline, CDR1 is MNHEY, CDR2 SVGAGI. This CDR3 has 15 residues. V shed 6 bases, J shed 4 bases, and the junction held 9 bases outside the gene matches. In nucleotides, the CDR3 is TGTGCCAGCAGGGCCCTTACAGGGGGCCGAGAGACCCAGTACTTC. As protein: CASRALTGGRETQYF.

V and J are TRBV9 and TRBJ2-1, with D perhaps matching TRBD1 or TRBD2 (6 bases each). The CDR3 loop spans 16 amino acids. V dropped 0 bases and J dropped 6 bases, with 16 bases sitting between them. Germline assignment: CDR1 SGDLS and CDR2 YYNGEE. The CDR3 loop reads CASSVGGGPITNEQFF. The CDR3 DNA follows: TGTGCCAGCAGCGTAGGAGGGGGGCCGATAACCAATGAGCAGTTCTTC.

This clonotype was seen ten or more times. The chain recombines TRBV12-3 or TRBV12-4 with TRBJ1-1; D unclear. The CDR3 loop spans 13 amino acids. V was cut by 4 bases and J by 0 bases, with 6 bases left in between. The CDR3 region has the DNA TGTGCCAGCAGTTCTACAGTGAACACTGAAGCTTTCTTT. Encoded protein: CASSSTVNTEAFF.

In its sample, this clonotype was seen many times. The chain is built from TRBV28 and TRBJ2-3, with D possibly matching TRBD2 (6 bases). Trimming removed 5 bases at V and 3 bases at J, with 18 bases between. The CDR3 runs to 16 residues. The V gene's germline CDR1 is MDHEN and CDR2 SYDVKM. The CDR3 protein is CASSDLLARYTDTQYF. The CDR3, as DNA: TGTGCCAGCAGTGACCTGCTAGCGAGGTATACAGATACGCAGTATTTT.

J is TRBJ2-1 and V is TRBV7-8; 9 nucleotides line up with TRBD2. The trim removed 0 bases at V and 2 bases at J, leaving 5 bases unmatched. The length of the CDR3 is 17 residues. Germline assignment: CDR1 SGHVS and CDR2 FQNEAQ. The CDR3 here is CASSLARSGRPYNEQFF. The CDR3, as DNA: TGTGCCAGCAGCTTAGCGCGGAGCGGGAGGCCCTACAATGAGCAGTTCTTC. The full variable domain, its missing parts supplied by reference TRBV7-8 and TRBJ2-1, is GAGVSQSPRYKVAKRGQDVALRCDPISGHVSLFWYQQALGQGPEFLTYFQNEAQLDKSGLPSDRFFAERPEGSVSTLKIQRTQQEDSAVYLCASSLARSGRPYNEQFFGPGTRLTVL.

This clonotype was counted between two and nine times. The chain recombines TRBV28 with TRBJ2-7, with 7 bases lining up with TRBD1. V dropped 9 bases and J dropped 1; count of bases not matched to a gene: 15. The germline V gene encodes CDR1 MDHEN and CDR2 SYDVKM. The length of the CDR3 is 16 residues. The CDR3 loop is CARVLCEGGWSYEQYF. The CDR3 DNA reads as TGTGCCAGGGTCCTCTGCGAAGGGGGCTGGTCCTACGAGCAGTACTTC.

The chain combines TRBV9 with TRBJ1-1; D perhaps matches TRBD1 (5 bases). This CDR3 spans 15 amino acids. Germline V lookup: CDR1 SGDLS, CDR2 YYNGEE. Deletions cut 0 bases from V and 4 bases from J, with 13 bases between. As DNA, the CDR3 is TGTGCCAGCAGCGTAGGGGCAGGGATGGGCACTGAAGCTTTCTTT. Translated, it gives CASSVGAGMGTEAFF.

This clonotype was detected only a few times. The chain couples TRBV5-1 to TRBJ2-2, with TRBD2 matching over 7 bases. Germline-derived CDR1 and CDR2 are SGHRS and YFSETQ. The CDR3 spans 19 residues. V was clipped by 4 bases and J by 0 bases; unmatched bases: 15. CDR3 sequence: CASSGSTSSRYANTGELFF. CDR3 coding DNA: TGCGCCAGCAGCGGGTCGACTAGCAGCCGGTACGCGAACACCGGGGAGCTGTTTTTT.

The rearrangement uses TRBV28 and TRBJ2-7, with D perhaps TRBD2 (6 bases). Trimming stripped 5 bases from V and 4 bases from J, with 21 bases between. The CDR3 has 16 residues. Germline V gene sequence: CDR1 MDHEN, CDR2 SYDVKM. The CDR3 DNA sequence: TGTGCCAGCAGTCCCCCCGCGGGAAGCCCAACTTACGAGCAGTACTTC. It specifies CASSPPAGSPTYEQYF.

Comment on this clonotype: Here the CDR3 omits its conserved ending phenylalanine or tryptophan, so a read error is the likely source. V is TRBV7-9 and J is TRBJ2-7; D gene uncertain. Germline values: CDR1 SEHNR, CDR2 FQNEAQ (reference sequence). This CDR3 is 16 amino acids long. V lost 1 base, J lost 2 bases, and 15 bases lay in between. CDR3 in amino acids: CASSLGIGGPPYEQYS. CDR3 nucleotides: TGTGCCAGCAGCTTAGGAATCGGCGGTCCTCCCTACGAGCAGTACTCC.

There are a few counts of this clonotype. The chain employs TRBV7-2 and TRBJ2-7; 7 bases are a match to TRBD2. This CDR3 comprises 13 residues. Per germline, CDR1 SGHTA and CDR2 FQGNSA. Trimming removed 3 bases from V and 6 bases from J; junction bases left unmatched: 5. This CDR3 is CASSFGGRAEQYF. The CDR3 nucleotides are TGTGCCAGCAGCTTCGGCGGGAGAGCCGAGCAGTACTTC.

This clonotype was counted between two and nine times. A much more abundant neighbour one base away suggests this may be a read error. The rearrangement links TRBV6-2 or TRBV6-3 to TRBJ1-1; no clear D. Looked up from germline, CDR1 is MNHEY and CDR2 is SVGEGT. The CDR3 length is 13 residues. The ends were cut back, 0 bases at V and 1 base at J, with 3 bases in the middle. The CDR3 loop reads CASSYSANTEAFF. In DNA, the CDR3 is TGTGCCAGCAGTTACTCGGCGAACACTGAAGCTTTCTTT.

Points on this clonotype: With a much larger clone just one base away, this may be a read error. Lacking the conserved final phenylalanine or tryptophan, this CDR3 likely reflects a read error. The chain employs TRBV29-1 and TRBJ2-7; TRBD2 matches at 11 bases. The CDR3 is made up of 13 amino acids. With 6 bases clipped from V and 2 bases from J, the junction kept 3 bases outside the gene matches. CDR1 SQVTM and CDR2 ANQGSEA come from the germline V gene. The CDR3 sequence is CSVATSGTYEQYY. The CDR3 DNA follows: TGCAGCGTGGCGACTAGCGGGACCTACGAGCAGTACTAC.

The rearrangement links TRBV7-8 to TRBJ2-3; D is perhaps TRBD2 (6 bases). This CDR3 is 15 amino acids long. V was cut by 5 bases and J by 0 bases, with 12 bases left in between. Germline V gene lookup returns CDR1 SGHVS and CDR2 FQNEAQ. In nucleotides, the CDR3 is TGTGCCAGCAGCCCATCGGGGACTAGCACAGATACGCAGTATTTT. Its protein product is CASSPSGTSTDTQYF.

V and J are TRBV5-1 and TRBJ2-5; 8 nucleotides agree with TRBD1. CDR1 and CDR2 (germline): SGHRS, YFSETQ. The CDR3 extends over 15 amino acids. V lost 4 bases, J lost 4 bases, and 9 bases stayed unmatched. The CDR3 sequence: CASSAGQDRLETQYF. CDR3 bases: TGCGCCAGCAGCGCGGGACAGGACCGCCTAGAGACCCAGTACTTC.

This clonotype was seen a handful of times. The J gene is TRBJ2-1, the V gene TRBV12-3 or TRBV12-4, with 10 bases fitting TRBD2. Trimming took 5 bases from V and 9 from J; bases not matched to a gene: 10. This CDR3 contains 15 residues. For the CDR3, the DNA is TGTGCCAGCAGTGGGGGGCTAGCGGGAGACCTTGAGCAGTTCTTC. Protein product: CASSGGLAGDLEQFF.

The sample holds many counts of this clonotype. V gene TRBV7-2 combines with J gene TRBJ2-3; 7 bases fit TRBD2. This CDR3 has 15 amino acids. Germline V gene lookup returns CDR1 SGHTA and CDR2 FQGNSA. The V segment lost 4 bases and the J segment 5 bases; nucleotides outside the gene matches: 9. The CDR3 is CASSSPAGVRDTQYF. CDR3 DNA sequence: TGTGCCAGCAGCTCCCCGGCGGGAGTACGAGATACGCAGTATTTT.

The sample holds a few counts of this clonotype. This chain uses TRBV20-1 with TRBJ1-2, with TRBD1 matching 7 bases. This CDR3 is built from 14 residues. Unmatched junction bases numbered 8, after V lost 3 bases and J lost 4 bases. CDR1 and CDR2 (germline): DFQATT, SNEGSKA (reference sequence). The CDR3 DNA follows: TGCAGTGCTAGTCCCGGGGACAGATTCTATGGCTACACCTTC. Its protein is CSASPGDRFYGYTF.